The clone carrying this TCR beta chain was recorded only once. Its antigen is currently unknown. Germline CDR1 and CDR2: LNHDA and SQIVND (reference sequence). There are 15 residues in the CDR3. Building of the TCR beta libraries involved iRepertoire HTBI primers and Arm-PCR of CDR3 regions. A single record per CDR3 protein comes from TCRdb applying MiXCR to the multiplex PCR reads. The sample lists under 350,000 distinct CDR3 sequences; under 25% were seen once. Time point reported: persistent/refractory GD, antithyroid drugs over 5 years with positive TRAb. From RNA extracted from PBMCs, the TCR library was made. Patients with Graves' disease were diagnosed by American Thyroid Association guidelines. This record comes from a study of regulatory T cells in long-lasting Graves disease. Study-wide findings and caveats: Persistent disease preferred TRBV28, TRBJ1-2 and TRBJ2-5.

This chain joins TRBV19 and TRBJ2-5; 8 bases are shared with TRBD2. Judging by the DNA end, TRBJ2-1 fits better; the J call may be wrong. This clonotype was obtained from a female donor with Graves disease. Sequenced here: peripheral blood mononuclear cells (PBMCs), sampled when the disease was refractory, from a patient treated with antithyroid drugs. CDR3 bases: TGTGCCAGTACCTTCGGGAGGGCTCTTGCCAATGAGCAGTTCTTC. Translated: CASTFGRALANEQFF.